A single T cell receptor (beta chain) is shown here with its context. Its target is unknown. The method was immunoSEQ multiplex PCR; TCRdb's version includes in-frame clones alone and lacks a portion of them. Of over 250,000 clones in the sample, less than 85% were seen once. The data are from a study of cytotoxic CD8 clonotypes in ibrutinib-treated CLL. Study-wide context: Enrolment comprised roughly 11 relapsed/refractory and more than 14 treatment-naive patients; around 18 were IGHV unmutated. An average of approximately 260,000 productive templates and tens of thousands of productive rearrangements was obtained per sample.

V was clipped by 4 bases and J by 2 bases, with 17 bases between them. In germline, CDR1 is MGHRA, CDR2 YSYEKL. The CDR3 runs to 16 residues. Study-level points and caveats: Whereas clonality rose at ibrutinib response, it declined toward baseline at progression.

The V and J genes are TRBV4-1 and TRBJ2-5; D might be TRBD2 (7 bases). The specimen was PBMCs, collected at disease progression, from a patient treated with ibrutinib. The origin of this receptor is a human donor with chronic lymphocytic leukemia. This CDR3 reads CASSLRGGPGQETQYF. The CDR3 DNA reads TGCGCCAGCAGCCTTAGGGGGGGGCCGGGGCAAGAGACCCAGTACTTC.